The 5 T cell receptor beta chains given below trace back to one sample, sequenced in a study of T cell repertoires in ileal Crohn's disease. Assay used: immunoSEQ multiplex PCR; TCRdb lists only in-frame clones, some missing. The data hold some 28,000 clones, with about 82% observed a single time. Sequencing used ileal tissue. All receptors derive from an adult with Crohn's disease.

Of note for this clone: The sample has other DNA sequences that encode this CDR3 too. This chain connects TRBV7-2 to TRBJ1-1; TRBD1 might be the D (6 bases). V was clipped by 1 base and J by 5 bases, with 8 bases between them. Germline values: CDR1 SGHTA, CDR2 FQGNSA. This CDR3 spans 13 amino acids. This CDR3 is CASSLGQGTEAFF. The CDR3 DNA reads TGTGCCAGCAGCTTAGGGCAGGGGACTGAAGCTTTCTTT.

The gene calls are TRBV5-5 and TRBJ2-3; the match to TRBD2 covers 12 bases. CDR1 SGHKS and CDR2 YYEKEE come from the germline V gene (reference sequence). There are 16 residues in the CDR3. The V gene end was trimmed by 3 bases and the J gene end by 0 bases; junction bases not matched to a gene: 2. This CDR3 is CASSSGLAGSTDTQYF. The CDR3 coding sequence is TGTGCCAGCAGCTCAGGACTAGCGGGAAGCACAGATACGCAGTATTTT.

The chain joins TRBV7-2 to TRBJ2-1; TRBD2 agrees at 10 bases. CDR1 is SGHTA and CDR2 is FQGNSA in the germline V gene. The J segment lost 10 bases and the V segment lost 4 bases, leaving 10 bases of the junction unmatched. The CDR3 runs 15 residues. The CDR3 sequence is CASSWEAGGPREQFF. In DNA, the CDR3 is TGTGCCAGCAGCTGGGAAGCGGGAGGGCCCCGGGAGCAGTTCTTC.

The chain joins TRBV5-1 to TRBJ2-7; TRBD1 matches 9 bases. V shed 4 bases, J shed 2 bases, and the junction held 10 bases outside the gene matches. CDR1 is SGHRS, CDR2 YFSETQ, per germline. This CDR3 region has 16 residues. The CDR3 sequence: CASSVYRGLYTYEQYF. For the CDR3, the DNA is TGCGCCAGCAGCGTATACAGGGGGCTGTACACCTACGAGCAGTACTTC.

The chain couples TRBV18 to TRBJ1-2; TRBD1 matches 9 bases. CDR3 length: 13 residues. Looked up from germline, CDR1 is KGHSH and CDR2 is LQKENI. V shed 3 bases, J shed 4 bases, and the junction held 0 bases outside the gene matches. The CDR3 is CASSPDRGYGYTF. Written as DNA, the CDR3 is TGTGCCAGCTCACCGGACAGGGGCTATGGCTACACCTTC.